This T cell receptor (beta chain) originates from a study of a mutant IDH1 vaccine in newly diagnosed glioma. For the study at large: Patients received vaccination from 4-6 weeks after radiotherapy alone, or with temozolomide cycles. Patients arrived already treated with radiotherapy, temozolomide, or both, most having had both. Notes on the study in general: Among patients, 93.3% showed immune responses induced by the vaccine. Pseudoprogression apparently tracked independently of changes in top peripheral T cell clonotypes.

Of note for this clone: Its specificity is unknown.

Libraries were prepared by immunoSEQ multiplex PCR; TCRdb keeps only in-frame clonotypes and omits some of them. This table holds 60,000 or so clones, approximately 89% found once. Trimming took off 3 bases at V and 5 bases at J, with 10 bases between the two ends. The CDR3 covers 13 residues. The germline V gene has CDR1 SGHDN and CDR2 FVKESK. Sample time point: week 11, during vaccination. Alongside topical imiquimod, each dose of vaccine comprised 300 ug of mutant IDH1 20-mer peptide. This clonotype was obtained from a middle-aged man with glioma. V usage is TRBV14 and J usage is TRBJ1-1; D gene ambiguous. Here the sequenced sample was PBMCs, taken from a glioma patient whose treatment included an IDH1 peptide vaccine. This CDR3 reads CASSQAWWTEAFF. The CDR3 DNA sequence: TGTGCCAGCAGCCAGGCGTGGTGGACTGAAGCTTTCTTT.